These T cell receptor beta chains were read from a single sample in a study of cytomegalovirus exposure and HLA in healthy donors. Method: immunoSEQ multiplex PCR; TCRdb's copy keeps in-frame clones and lacks some. The data hold about 160,000 clones, with about three quarters observed a single time. The sequenced material came from PBMCs. The receptor source for this set is a female donor in good health and CMV-seronegative. The CDR3 runs from the conserved cysteine through the conserved F or W. D genes are given only for firm matches. Only some rows state a clone size, as once, few, many or a class for expanded clones.

j_call v_call d_call clone_size cdr3_aa cdr3_nt
TRBJ2-1 TRBV2 . . CASSEQGGYNEQFF TGTGCCAGCAGTGAACAGGGTGGATACAATGAGCAGTTCTTC
TRBJ2-4 TRBV19 . . CASSIGPGDIQYF TGTGCCAGTAGTATAGGGCCAGGGGACATTCAGTACTTC
TRBJ2-7 TRBV30 TRBD1 . CAWRTRNTYRRGDRGQYEQYF TGTGCCTGGAGGACCCGAAACACCTACAGGCGTGGAGACAGGGGGCAATACGAGCAGTACTTC
TRBJ2-7 TRBV5-4 . . CASSFPGQGLEQYF TGTGCCAGCAGCTTCCCCGGGCAGGGCCTCGAGCAGTACTTC
TRBJ1-4 TRBV28 . . CASSLGNEKLFF TGTGCCAGCAGTTTGGGCAATGAAAAACTGTTTTTT
TRBJ2-5 TRBV19 . few CASSIGGLSETQYF TGTGCCAGTAGTATCGGGGGACTCAGCGAGACCCAGTACTTC
TRBJ1-2 TRBV7-9 . . CASSLEYSGLTPYGYTF TGTGCCAGCAGCTTAGAGTACTCCGGACTCACCCCCTATGGCTACACCTTC
TRBJ2-2 TRBV27 . . CASREGTGTGELFF TGTGCCAGCAGGGAAGGGACTGGGACCGGGGAGCTGTTTTTT
TRBJ2-3 TRBV9 . . CASSPRTGRADTQYF TGTGCCAGCAGTCCCCGGACAGGGAGGGCAGATACGCAGTATTTT
TRBJ2-7 TRBV18 . . CASSLRSYEQYF TGTGCCAGCTCACTGCGCTCCTACGAGCAGTACTTC
TRBJ2-4 TRBV7-9 TRBD1 . CASSNRDSLLAKNIQYF TGTGCCAGCAGCAACCGGGACAGCCTTTTAGCCAAAAACATTCAGTACTTC
TRBJ2-7 TRBV10-3 TRBD1 few CAISDPGTGRSYEQYF TGTGCCATCAGTGACCCCGGGACAGGGAGATCCTACGAGCAGTACTTC
TRBJ2-2 TRBV5-1 TRBD2 . CASSLSGMVTGELFF TGCGCCAGCAGCTTAAGCGGGATGGTGACGGGGGAGCTGTTTTTT
TRBJ1-3 TRBV18 TRBD1 . CASSPQPLTGAGNTIYF TGTGCCAGCTCACCACAGCCTCTGACAGGGGCGGGAAACACCATATATTTT
TRBJ2-5 TRBV7-9 TRBD2 . CASSLAAGGIETQYF TGTGCCAGCAGCTTAGCGGCGGGGGGGATAGAGACCCAGTACTTC